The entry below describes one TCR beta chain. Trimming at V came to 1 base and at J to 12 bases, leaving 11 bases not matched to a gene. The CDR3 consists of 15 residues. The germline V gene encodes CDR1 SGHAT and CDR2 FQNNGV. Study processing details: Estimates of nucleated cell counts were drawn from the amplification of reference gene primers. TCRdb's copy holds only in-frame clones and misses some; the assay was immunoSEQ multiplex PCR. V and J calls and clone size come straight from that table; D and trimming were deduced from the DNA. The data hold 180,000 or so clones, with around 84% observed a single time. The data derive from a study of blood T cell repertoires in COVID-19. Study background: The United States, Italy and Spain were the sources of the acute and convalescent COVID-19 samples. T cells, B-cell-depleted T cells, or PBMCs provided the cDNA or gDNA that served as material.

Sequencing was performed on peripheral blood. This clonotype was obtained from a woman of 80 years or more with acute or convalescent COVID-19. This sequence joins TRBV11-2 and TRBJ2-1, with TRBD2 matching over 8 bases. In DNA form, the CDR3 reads TGTGCCAGCAGCTTAGTAGAGGGTAGCGGGACCCTGCAGTTCTTC. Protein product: CASSLVEGSGTLQFF.